Presented here are 27 T cell receptor beta chains from one specimen sequenced in a study of blood T cell repertoires in COVID-19. The table came from immunoSEQ multiplex PCR; TCRdb's copy has only in-frame clones and leaves some out. Among over 200,000 clones listed, roughly 86% were seen once. The sequenced sample consisted of peripheral blood. These receptor sequences come from a woman between 50 and 59 years old with acute or convalescent COVID-19.

This clone came up a few times. The V and J genes are TRBV5-1 and TRBJ1-2; TRBD1 agrees at 9 bases. Per the germline V gene, CDR1 is SGHRS and CDR2 is YFSETQ. With 0 bases clipped from V and 2 bases from J, the junction kept 5 bases outside the gene matches. The CDR3 consists of 16 residues. The DNA of the CDR3 is TGCGCCAGCAGCTTGGATCCGGGACAGGGAAACTATGGCTACACCTTC. Its protein product is CASSLDPGQGNYGYTF.

This clone was seen a single time. The chain uses TRBV29-1 and TRBJ1-1; a possible D gene is TRBD1 (6 bases). The CDR3 loop spans 12 amino acids. Germline V CDR1 and CDR2: SQVTM, ANQGSEA. Trimming took off 6 bases at V and 4 bases at J, with 12 bases between the two ends. CDR3 nucleotide sequence: TGCAGCGTGGATTCACAGGGCACTGAAGCTTTCTTT. It translates to CSVDSQGTEAFF.

CDR3 nucleotide sequence: TGTGCCAGCAGTCAAACAGGGGAACAGGACGAGCAGTACTTC. Translated: CASSQTGEQDEQYF. The chain employs TRBV27 and TRBJ2-7; 7 nucleotides align to TRBD1. Germline CDR1 and CDR2: MNHEY and SMNVEV (reference sequence). This CDR3 comprises 14 residues. V was pared by 5 bases and J by 5 bases, with 9 bases of the junction left unmatched.

The chain employs TRBV29-1 and TRBJ1-2; 7 bases are shared with TRBD1. The CDR3 is 12 amino acids. V gave up 3 bases and J gave up 5 bases; unmatched junction bases: 3. Germline V gene sequence: CDR1 SQVTM, CDR2 ANQGSEA. CDR3: CSVDEGAYGYTF. The CDR3 bases are TGCAGCGTTGATGAGGGGGCTTATGGCTACACCTTC.

The chain uses TRBV24-1 and TRBJ2-1; 8 nucleotides line up with TRBD1. Germline V gene lookup returns CDR1 KGHDR and CDR2 SFDVKD. The CDR3 extends over 15 amino acids. V dropped 7 bases and J dropped 6; count of bases not matched to a gene: 10. CDR3 sequence reads: CATREAGGVGNEQFF. The CDR3 DNA reads TGTGCCACCAGGGAGGCAGGGGGCGTCGGCAATGAGCAGTTCTTC.

The V call is TRBV4-3, the J call TRBJ2-5, with TRBD2 matching 10 bases. With V trimmed by 8 bases and J by 4 bases, 16 bases remained unmatched. The CDR3 is 17 amino acids. Germline assignment: CDR1 LGHNA and CDR2 YSLEER. The CDR3 spells CASFPNNSGRRGETQYF. The CDR3 region has the DNA TGCGCCAGCTTTCCAAACAATAGCGGGAGGAGGGGAGAGACCCAGTACTTC.

The chain uses TRBV5-6 and TRBJ1-5, with 7 bases fitting TRBD1. The V and J ends lost 4 bases and 6 bases, in that order; junction bases with no gene match: 7. In germline, CDR1 is SGHDT, CDR2 YYEEEE. The CDR3 runs 14 residues. The CDR3 bases are TGTGCCAGCAGCACGACAGGGTATGGTCAGCCCCAGCATTTT. Its translation is CASSTTGYGQPQHF. Full variable domain (missing parts from reference TRBV5-6 and TRBJ1-5): DAGVTQSPTHLIKTRGQQVTLRCSPKSGHDTVSWYQQALGQGPQFIFQYYEEEERQRGNFPDRFSGHQFPNYSSELNVNALLLGDSALYLCASSTTGYGQPQHFGDGTRLSIL.

V and J are TRBV19 and TRBJ1-1; 7 nucleotides align to TRBD1. The trim removed 5 bases at V and 2 bases at J, leaving 5 bases unmatched. The CDR3 sequence is 14 residues long. Germline values: CDR1 LNHDA, CDR2 SQIVND (reference sequence). The CDR3: CASSFDRVNTEAFF. The CDR3 DNA sequence: TGTGCCAGTAGTTTTGACAGGGTAAACACTGAAGCTTTCTTT. Together with reference TRBV19 and TRBJ1-1, the CDR3 gives the full variable domain: DGGITQSPKYLFRKEGQNVTLSCEQNLNHDAMYWYRQDPGQGLRLIYYSQIVNDFQKGDIAEGYSVSREKKESFPLTVTSAQKNPTAFYLCASSFDRVNTEAFFGQGTRLTVV.

The chain links TRBV9 to TRBJ2-1, with 7 nucleotides matching TRBD2. J was trimmed by 8 bases and V by 0 bases; bases with no gene match: 14. This CDR3 has 17 amino acids. Germline CDR1 reads SGDLS; CDR2 reads YYNGEE. CDR3 region: CASSVGGSAGNRDEQFF. The CDR3 DNA sequence: TGTGCCAGCAGCGTAGGAGGATCAGCGGGAAACCGGGATGAGCAGTTCTTC.

The V and J genes are TRBV19 and TRBJ1-3; no clear D. The V end was cut by 5 bases, the J end by 1 base, with 9 bases between. CDR3 length: 14 residues. Germline CDR1 reads LNHDA; CDR2 reads SQIVND (reference sequence). Here the CDR3 DNA reads TGTGCCAGTAGTCTCCGAGAGTCTGGAAACACCATATATTTT. It specifies CASSLRESGNTIYF.

The genes are TRBV5-1 and TRBJ1-3; TRBD1 might be the D (5 bases). CDR3 length: 20 residues. The V end lost 1 base, the J end lost 1 base, and 24 bases lay between the germline ends. Germline-derived CDR1 and CDR2 are SGHRS and YFSETQ. Here the CDR3 DNA reads TGCGCCAGCAGCTTGTCCTCCCGGACAACAAGTCTGGCTTCTGGAAACACCATATATTTT. Protein product: CASSLSSRTTSLASGNTIYF. The full variable domain, with the rest looked up from reference TRBV5-1 and TRBJ1-3, is KAGVTQTPRYLIKTRGQQVTLSCSPISGHRSVSWYQQTPGQGLQFLFEYFSETQRNKGNFPGRFSGRQFSNSRSEMNVSTLELGDSALYLCASSLSSRTTSLASGNTIYFGEGSWLTVV.

The J gene is TRBJ1-4, the V gene TRBV3-1 (or the pseudogene TRBV3-2); maybe TRBD1 (5 bases). The V end was cut by 8 bases, the J end by 4 bases, with 17 bases between. The CDR3 is 15 residues long. Germline V gives CDR1 LGHDT, CDR2 YNNKEL (reference sequence). The CDR3 loop is CASSHRGFGNEKLFF. The CDR3 bases are TGTGCCAGCTCGCATAGGGGTTTCGGTAATGAAAAACTGTTTTTT.

CDR3 protein: CASSPRRAGEETQYF. The CDR3 bases are TGTGCCAGCAGTCCCCGTCGAGCGGGAGAAGAGACCCAGTACTTC. The V call is TRBV28, the J call TRBJ2-5, with TRBD2 identical over 8 bases. After removal of 5 bases from V and 3 bases from J, the junction contained 8 bases not matched to a gene. From germline, CDR1 is MDHEN and CDR2 SYDVKM. This CDR3 has 15 amino acids.

The chain combines TRBV7-6 with TRBJ2-7; D is perhaps TRBD2 (6 bases). CDR1 is SGHVS and CDR2 is FNYEAQ in the germline V gene. With 5 bases removed from V and 1 base from J, the gap between germline ends came to 24 bases. The CDR3 loop spans 18 amino acids. CDR3 DNA: TGTGCCAGCAGCACAACCGGTGGCGGGATAAAGTCTTCCTACGAGCAGTACTTC. The encoded protein is CASSTTGGGIKSSYEQYF.

This clone appeared a single time. V usage is TRBV11-2 and J usage is TRBJ1-3, with D tentatively TRBD1 (5 bases). Trimming stripped 0 bases from V and 0 bases from J, with 9 bases between. There are 16 residues in the CDR3. Germline V lookup: CDR1 SGHAT, CDR2 FQNNGV. CDR3 residues: CASSLETVLSGNTIYF. As DNA, the CDR3 is TGTGCCAGCAGCTTAGAGACAGTCCTCTCTGGAAACACCATATATTTT.

V usage is TRBV6-5 and J usage is TRBJ1-1; 7 nucleotides align to TRBD1. CDR1 MNHEY and CDR2 SVGAGI come from the germline V gene. The V gene end was trimmed by 2 bases and the J gene end by 11 bases; junction bases not matched to a gene: 8. CDR3 length: 13 residues. CDR3 sequence: CASSYADREVAFF. The CDR3 bases are TGTGCCAGCAGTTACGCAGACAGGGAGGTGGCTTTCTTT.

This chain joins TRBV27 and TRBJ2-1, with a weak D call TRBD2 (5 bases). V shed 10 bases and J shed 5 bases, with 15 bases lying between them. Germline CDR1 is MNHEY and CDR2 is SMNVEV (reference sequence). CDR3 length equals 13 residues. The CDR3 DNA is TGTGCCACCCGTAGGGAGAGACACAATGAGCAGTTCTTC. As protein: CATRRERHNEQFF.

V usage is TRBV5-5 and J usage is TRBJ1-5; no clear D gene. Trimming shortened V by 2 bases and J by 1 base, and 7 bases separated the two germline ends. CDR1 and CDR2 (germline): SGHKS, YYEKEE (reference sequence). This CDR3 comprises 14 residues. CDR3 DNA sequence: TGTGCCAGCAGCTTAGAGGCAAGCAATCAGCCCCAGCATTTT. It encodes CASSLEASNQPQHF.

V and J are TRBV7-9 and TRBJ2-7; D is unclear. Trimming pared 2 bases from V and 4 bases from J, leaving 6 bases between. The V gene's germline CDR1 is SEHNR and CDR2 FQNEAQ (reference sequence). This CDR3 spans 12 amino acids. Written as DNA, the CDR3 is TGTGCCAGCAGCTTACGGTTTTACGAGCAGTACTTC. Translating gives CASSLRFYEQYF. Full variable domain (missing parts from reference TRBV7-9 and TRBJ2-7): DTGVSQNPRHKITKRGQNVTFRCDPISEHNRLYWYRQTLGQGPEFLTYFQNEAQLEKSRLLSDRFSAERPKGSFSTLEIQRTEQGDSAMYLCASSLRFYEQYFGPGTRLTVT.

The chain recombines TRBV6-2 or TRBV6-3 with TRBJ2-5; 9 nucleotides match TRBD2. V shed 2 bases and J 4 bases; nucleotides not matched to a gene: 8. CDR3 length: 16 amino acids. CDR1 is MNHEY, CDR2 SVGEGT, per germline. The CDR3: CASSYEVAGDSETQYF. CDR3 sequence (DNA): TGTGCCAGCAGTTACGAGGTAGCGGGAGATTCAGAGACCCAGTACTTC.

CDR3 DNA sequence: TGCGCCAGCCGTGAGGGAGTTGGGAATGAGCAGTTCTTC. As protein: CASREGVGNEQFF. The genes are TRBV5-1 and TRBJ2-1, with a weak D call TRBD2 (5 bases). The CDR3 runs 13 residues. Per germline, CDR1 SGHRS and CDR2 YFSETQ. Trimming shortened V by 7 bases and J by 7 bases, and 15 bases separated the two germline ends.

This rearrangement joins TRBV14 to TRBJ1-6; maybe TRBD1 (6 bases). Trimming pared 2 bases from V and 5 bases from J, leaving 13 bases between. The CDR3 has 16 amino acids. The germline gives CDR1 SGHDN, CDR2 FVKESK. CDR3 nucleotides: TGTGCCAGCAGCCAAATCCCCCGGGACAATAATTCACCCCTCCACTTT. This sequence encodes CASSQIPRDNNSPLHF.

This chain links TRBV6-6 with TRBJ2-1; 13 positions match TRBD2. Trimming at V came to 5 bases and at J to 6 bases, leaving 10 bases not matched to a gene. The CDR3 contains 17 residues. Germline-derived CDR1 and CDR2 are MNHNY and SVGAGI (reference sequence). The CDR3 DNA reads TGTGCCAGCAGTCAGGGAACTAGCGGGAGGGCCAGCAATGAGCAGTTCTTC. Protein product: CASSQGTSGRASNEQFF.

This CDR3 reads CASSQDMGLDTEAFF. In nucleotides, the CDR3 is TGTGCCAGCAGCCAAGATATGGGCTTGGACACTGAAGCTTTCTTT. V and J are TRBV14 and TRBJ1-1; D remains ambiguous. CDR3 length: 15 residues. V was clipped by 0 bases and J by 3 bases, with 11 bases between them. Looked up from germline, CDR1 is SGHDN and CDR2 is FVKESK.

The genes are TRBV6-2 or TRBV6-3 and TRBJ1-5, with D maybe TRBD1 (5 bases). V shed 3 bases and J shed 2 bases, with 11 bases lying between them. The CDR3 has 15 residues. The V gene's germline CDR1 is MNHEY and CDR2 SVGEGT. The chain's CDR3 is CASSYGGSGNQPQHF. The CDR3 DNA reads TGTGCCAGCAGTTATGGGGGGTCGGGCAATCAGCCCCAGCATTTT.

This clone appeared once. This chain links TRBV7-2 with TRBJ2-1; TRBD2 matches at 10 bases. The CDR3 extends over 15 amino acids. The germline V gene encodes CDR1 SGHTA and CDR2 FQGNSA. The ends lost 3 bases at V and 8 bases at J; junction bases unmatched: 7. For the CDR3, the DNA is TGTGCCAGCAGCTTTGGTGGGACTAGCGCTTATGAGCAGTTCTTC. It yields the protein CASSFGGTSAYEQFF.

J is TRBJ1-1 and V is TRBV5-1; unclear D gene. Germline assignment: CDR1 SGHRS and CDR2 YFSETQ. Trimming removed 0 bases at V and 5 bases at J, with 14 bases between. This CDR3 contains 15 residues. The CDR3 loop is CASSLVWRGRTEAFF. DNA of the CDR3: TGCGCCAGCAGCTTGGTTTGGCGGGGTAGGACTGAAGCTTTCTTT.